The clone carrying this T cell receptor beta chain appeared once. Profiling relied on immunoSEQ multiplex PCR, and the TCRdb table lists in-frame clones only, not all of them. The sample consists of some 45,000 clones, about 85% of them appearing once. Trimming stripped 4 bases from V and 4 bases from J, with 14 bases between. CDR3 length: 15 amino acids. The germline V gene encodes CDR1 SGHRS and CDR2 YFSETQ. These data come from a study of blood T cell repertoires in COVID-19. The overall study: Sites in the United States, Italy and Spain provided acute and convalescent COVID-19 samples.

This chain links TRBV5-1 with TRBJ2-2, with D possibly TRBD2 on 6 matching bases. This sequence originates from a woman older than 75 with acute or convalescent COVID-19. The sample comprised peripheral blood. For the CDR3, the DNA is TGCGCCAGCAGCCCCCGGGAGTTTAGCACCGGGGAGCTGTTTTTT. Protein sequence: CASSPREFSTGELFF.